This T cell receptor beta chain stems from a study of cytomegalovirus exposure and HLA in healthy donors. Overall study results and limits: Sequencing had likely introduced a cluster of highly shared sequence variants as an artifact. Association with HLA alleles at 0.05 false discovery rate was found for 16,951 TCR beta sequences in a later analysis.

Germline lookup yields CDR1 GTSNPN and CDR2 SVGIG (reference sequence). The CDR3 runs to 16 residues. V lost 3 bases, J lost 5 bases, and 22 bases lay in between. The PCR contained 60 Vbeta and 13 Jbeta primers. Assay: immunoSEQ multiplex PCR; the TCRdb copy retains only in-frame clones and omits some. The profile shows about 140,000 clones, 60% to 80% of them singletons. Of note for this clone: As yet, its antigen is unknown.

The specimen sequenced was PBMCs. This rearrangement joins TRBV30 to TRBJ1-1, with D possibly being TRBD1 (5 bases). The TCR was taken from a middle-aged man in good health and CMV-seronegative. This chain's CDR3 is CAWRWKGQYGGTEAFF. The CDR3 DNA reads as TGTGCCTGGAGGTGGAAGGGGCAGTACGGGGGTACTGAAGCTTTCTTT.